The source of this TCR beta chain is a study of a mutant IDH1 vaccine in newly diagnosed glioma. Across the study: Vaccinations were initiated 4-6 weeks following radiotherapy alone, or were given together with temozolomide cycles. Patients' prior therapy spanned radiotherapy, temozolomide, or both; most underwent both. Treated individuals were around 60% male and approximately 38% female, averaging approximately 40 years of age.

Generated by immunoSEQ multiplex PCR, the TCRdb table keeps only in-frame clones and is missing some. This sample yields about 25,000 clones, of which about 70% are seen a single time; 8% to 13% belongs to the top ten. The CDR3 has 11 amino acids. Per germline, CDR1 SNHLY and CDR2 FYNNEI. Findings of the study overall: Vaccine-induced immune responses were detected in roughly 93% of patients.

Time point defined: week 11, during vaccination. All doses held 300 ug of mutant IDH1 20-mer peptide, with topical imiquimod. Turning to this clone: The target antigen is unknown. Mismatch with germline at one junction end may stem from a read error.

The starting material was peripheral blood mononuclear cells (PBMCs), obtained from a glioma patient whose treatment included an IDH1 peptide vaccine. The clonotype originates from a man aged 18 to 35 with glioma. Some clones in this sample may be carry-over from other donors' samples. This chain connects TRBV2 to TRBJ2-1; TRBD2 agrees at 13 bases. CDR3 loop: CASSRTSGGLF. The CDR3 DNA is TGTGCCAGCAGTCGGACTAGCGGGGGTCTCTTC.